This is a list of T cell receptor beta chains from one sample in a study of glioma-infiltrating T cells after dendritic cell vaccination. Libraries were prepared by immunoSEQ multiplex PCR; TCRdb keeps only in-frame clonotypes and omits some of them. The sample lists fewer than 85,000 clones; approximately 90% were seen once. Sequencing used blood, obtained before dendritic cell vaccination. These receptors were obtained from a human donor with glioblastoma. Each CDR3 is given with its conserved first and last residue. D genes are given only for firm matches. Size values are once, few and many counts, or a class for expanded clones, and some rows have none.

abundance	v_gene	d_gene	j_gene	CDR3nt	CDR3aa
NA	TRBV30	NA	TRBJ1-6	TGTGCCTGGAGTGTCGTCGTACGGGAATCCCCCCTCCACTTT	CAWSVVVRESPLHF
NA	TRBV30	TRBD2	TRBJ2-5	TGTGCCTGGAGCGGACTAGGATCGTGGACCCAGTACTTC	CAWSGLGSWTQYF
NA	TRBV19	TRBD1	TRBJ1-5	TGTGCCAGTAGACTAACAGGGGTCGCAAATCAGCCCCAGCATTTT	CASRLTGVANQPQHF
NA	TRBV2	TRBD1	TRBJ1-1	TGTGCCAGCAGACCGGGACAGGGGAACGGGGACACTGAAGCTTTCTTT	CASRPGQGNGDTEAFF
NA	TRBV29-1	NA	TRBJ2-7	TGCAGCGTTGAAGAAAGGAGAGCGAAGTACTTC	CSVEERRAKYF
NA	TRBV19	NA	TRBJ2-1	TGTGCCAGTAGCGTAGAGGACAATGAGCAGTTCTTC	CASSVEDNEQFF
NA	TRBV15	NA	TRBJ2-3	TGTGCCACCAGCGGAGATCTAGGAGGGGAGGATACGCAGTATTTT	CATSGDLGGEDTQYF
NA	TRBV5-4	TRBD1	TRBJ2-7	TGTGCCAGCAGTCCGGGACAGGGTCTAAACGAGCAGTACTTC	CASSPGQGLNEQYF
once	TRBV6-1	NA	TRBJ1-5	TGTGCCAGCAGTGTTTGGGGGGACCAGCCCCAGCATTTT	CASSVWGDQPQHF
NA	TRBV2	TRBD2	TRBJ2-3	TGTGCCAGCAGTGAAGGGCTAGCGGGGTCTAGTCAGTATTTT	CASSEGLAGSSQYF
NA	TRBV29-1	TRBD1	TRBJ1-2	TGCAGCGTTGAGTTGGGGGGACAGCCCTATGGCTACACCTTC	CSVELGGQPYGYTF
NA	TRBV25-1	TRBD2	TRBJ2-5	TGTGCCAGCAGTGAACCAGCGGGAGTTACTCTACAAGAGACCCAGTACTTC	CASSEPAGVTLQETQYF
NA	TRBV25-1	NA	TRBJ1-5	TGTGCCAGCAGTGATGGGGGCCACAGTGTGACCCAGCATTTT	CASSDGGHSVTQHF
NA	TRBV4-2	TRBD1	TRBJ1-1	TGTGCCAGCAGCCAGGGACAGGGACAAAGGGACACTGAAGCTTTCTTT	CASSQGQGQRDTEAFF
NA	TRBV4-2	TRBD1	TRBJ2-1	TGTGCCAGCAGCCAAGGAGGACAGGGGTCCTCCAATGAGCAGTTCTTC	CASSQGGQGSSNEQFF
NA	TRBV6-1	NA	TRBJ2-7	TGTGCCAGCCCTCTGGACAGACCCTTCTACGAGCAGTACTTC	CASPLDRPFYEQYF
once	TRBV20-1	NA	TRBJ1-1	TGCAGTGCTAGGGACAGTCCGGGCGCTTTCTTT	CSARDSPGAFF
NA	TRBV6-6	NA	TRBJ1-2	TGTGCCAGCAGCCTAGACGGGGTAGCTAACTATGGCTACACCTTC	CASSLDGVANYGYTF
few	TRBV19	TRBD2	TRBJ2-4	TGTGCCAGTAGTATAGTGGGGACTAGCGGGAGCGACCAGTACTTC	CASSIVGTSGSDQYF
NA	TRBV9	TRBD2	TRBJ2-5	TGTGCCAGCAGCCAGGGACTAGCGGGGGAGACCCAGTACTTC	CASSQGLAGETQYF
NA	TRBV6-4	NA	TRBJ2-5	TGTGCCAGCAGTGACTCAAGACTCCAAGAGACCCAGTACTTC	CASSDSRLQETQYF
once	TRBV5-1	NA	TRBJ1-1	TGCGCCAGCAAGGTGGCACAGGGTCTAAGGAACACTGAAGCTTTCTTT	CASKVAQGLRNTEAFF
NA	TRBV9	NA	TRBJ1-2	TGTGCCCCTAGAAGCAGCCACTATGGCTACACCTTC	CAPRSSHYGYTF
NA	TRBV6-6	NA	TRBJ1-2	TGTGCCAGCAGTTCCCTAGGAGGTCTAGGCGGCTACACCTTC	CASSSLGGLGGYTF
NA	TRBV15	NA	TRBJ2-5	TGTGCCACCAGCAGAGACCAGGGGGAGACCCAGTACTTC	CATSRDQGETQYF
NA	TRBV2	TRBD2	TRBJ2-3	TGTGCCAGCTCCTGGGCTAGCGGGATCTCAGATACGCAGTATTTT	CASSWASGISDTQYF
NA	TRBV9	TRBD1	TRBJ1-2	TGTGCCAGCAGCGCAAACCAGGGGGTTGTCTCGGGTGGCTACACCTTC	CASSANQGVVSGGYTF
NA	TRBV19	TRBD2	TRBJ2-2	TGTGCCAGTAGGAGTAGCGGGAGCCCCGGGGAGCTGTTTTTT	CASRSSGSPGELFF
NA	TRBV5-4	NA	TRBJ1-1	TGTGCCAGCAGCAGAGAAGGGGCGATGAACACTGAAGCTTTCTTT	CASSREGAMNTEAFF
NA	TRBV2	NA	TRBJ2-2	TGTGCCAGCAACTTCCTGGCGGGTGACGGGGAGCTGTTTTTT	CASNFLAGDGELFF
NA	TRBV5-1	TRBD1	TRBJ2-3	TGCGCCAGCAGCTTCGCCGGGACAGGCATCATCACAGATACGCAGTATTTT	CASSFAGTGIITDTQYF
NA	TRBV7-9	NA	TRBJ1-1	TGTGCCAGCAGCTTAGGTAGCGCAATGAACACTGAAGCTTTCTTT	CASSLGSAMNTEAFF
NA	TRBV19	NA	TRBJ1-4	TGTGCCAGTAGTCCCCGGAGGGGCTCTAATGAAAAACTGTTTTTT	CASSPRRGSNEKLFF
NA	TRBV15	TRBD2	TRBJ2-7	TGTGCCACCGCCCCACTAGCGGGATCAACCGAGCAGTACTTC	CATAPLAGSTEQYF
NA	TRBV6-1	TRBD1	TRBJ1-2	TGTGCCAGCAGTCCACAGGGGGCGCTTTCTGGCTACACCTTC	CASSPQGALSGYTF
NA	TRBV27	TRBD2	TRBJ2-7	TGTGCCAGCAGTTCTACAGGGACTAGCACCTACGAGCAGTACTTC	CASSSTGTSTYEQYF
NA	TRBV5-8	NA	TRBJ1-6	TGTGCCAGCAGCTCGGGACAACATAATTCACCCCTCCACTTT	CASSSGQHNSPLHF
once	TRBV5-1	TRBD1	TRBJ1-5	TGCGCCAGCAGCTTGGAAGGACAGGGGGCAGGGCAGCCCCAGCATTTT	CASSLEGQGAGQPQHF
NA	TRBV7-9	NA	TRBJ2-1	TGTGCCAGCAGCTTAGCTGGGTCGGGTGAGCAGTTCTTC	CASSLAGSGEQFF
NA	TRBV6-1	NA	TRBJ2-3	TGTGCCACCACAGAGATGGCGGGGTCCACAGATACGCAGTATTTT	CATTEMAGSTDTQYF
once	TRBV21-1	NA	TRBJ2-4	TGTGCCAGCAGCAGGGGAAAGGGAGGGACCAAAAACATTCAGTACTTC	CASSRGKGGTKNIQYF
NA	TRBV10-1	TRBD1	TRBJ1-2	TGCGCCAGCAGTGAGCAGCGGACAGGGATCCCGCATGAGGATGGCTACACCTTC	CASSEQRTGIPHEDGYTF
NA	TRBV19	NA	TRBJ1-2	TGTGCCAGTAGTCGACAGGACTCCTATGGCTACACCTTC	CASSRQDSYGYTF
NA	TRBV4-2	NA	TRBJ2-2	TGTGCCAGCAGCTCAGTGCAGGGGACCGGGGAGCTGTTTTTT	CASSSVQGTGELFF
NA	TRBV5-6	TRBD2	TRBJ2-7	TGTGCCAGCACCCCGAGGGGACTAGCGGGAGGGGACGAGCAGTACTTC	CASTPRGLAGGDEQYF
once	TRBV5-1	NA	TRBJ2-5	TGCGCCAGCAGCAAGTCAGGGGCCGAAGAGACCCAGTACTTC	CASSKSGAEETQYF
NA	TRBV5-6	NA	TRBJ1-1	TGTGCCAGCAGCCCGGGACAGAACACTGAAGCTTTCTTT	CASSPGQNTEAFF
NA	TRBV6-6	NA	TRBJ1-1	TGTGCCAGCAGATACCCGACAGTAGACATGAACACTGAAGCTTTCTTT	CASRYPTVDMNTEAFF